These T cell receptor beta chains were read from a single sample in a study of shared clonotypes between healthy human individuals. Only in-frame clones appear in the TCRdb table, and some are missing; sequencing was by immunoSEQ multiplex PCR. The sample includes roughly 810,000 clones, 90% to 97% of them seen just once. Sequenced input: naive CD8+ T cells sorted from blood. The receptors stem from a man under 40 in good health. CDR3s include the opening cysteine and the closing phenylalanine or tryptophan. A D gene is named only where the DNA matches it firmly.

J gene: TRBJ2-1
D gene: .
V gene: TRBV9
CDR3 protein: CASSVRSMNEQFF
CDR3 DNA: TGTGCCAGCAGCGTACGGAGTATGAATGAGCAGTTCTTC

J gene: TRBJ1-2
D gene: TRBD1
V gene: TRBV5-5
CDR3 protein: CASSAGTENSEYGYTF
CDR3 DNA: TGTGCCAGCAGCGCCGGGACAGAAAATTCGGAGTATGGCTACACCTTC

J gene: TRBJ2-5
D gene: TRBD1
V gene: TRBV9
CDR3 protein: CASSPGGRGETQYF
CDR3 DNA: TGTGCCAGCAGCCCAGGGGGCAGGGGGGAGACCCAGTACTTC

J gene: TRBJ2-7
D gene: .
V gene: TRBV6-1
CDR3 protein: CASSEVQLEQYF
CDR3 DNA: TGTGCCAGCAGTGAAGTACAACTCGAGCAGTACTTC

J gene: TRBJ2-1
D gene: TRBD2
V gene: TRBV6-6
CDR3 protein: CASSYSRGSEQFF
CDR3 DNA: TGTGCCAGCAGTTACTCGCGGGGGTCTGAGCAGTTCTTC

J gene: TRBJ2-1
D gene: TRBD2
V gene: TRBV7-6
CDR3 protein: CASSPEGSGSYNEQFF
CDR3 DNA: TGTGCCAGCAGCCCAGAGGGCAGCGGGAGTTACAATGAGCAGTTCTTC

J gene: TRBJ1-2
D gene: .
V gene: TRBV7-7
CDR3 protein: CASSLLNKCRRKTYGYTF
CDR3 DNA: TGTGCCAGCAGCCTTTTGAATAAGTGCCGCCGAAAGACCTATGGCTACACCTTC

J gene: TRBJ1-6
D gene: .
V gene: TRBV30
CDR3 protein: CAWSGVVGNSPLHF
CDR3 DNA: TGTGCCTGGAGTGGGGTTGTTGGTAATTCACCCCTCCACTTT

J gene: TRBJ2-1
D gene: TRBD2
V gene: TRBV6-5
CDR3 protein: CASSYTSGRENEQFF
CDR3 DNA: TGTGCCAGCAGTTATACTAGCGGGAGAGAAAATGAGCAGTTCTTC

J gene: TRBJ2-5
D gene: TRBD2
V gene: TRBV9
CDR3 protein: CASNLAGGRETQYF
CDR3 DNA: TGTGCCAGCAATCTAGCGGGAGGGCGGGAGACCCAGTACTTC